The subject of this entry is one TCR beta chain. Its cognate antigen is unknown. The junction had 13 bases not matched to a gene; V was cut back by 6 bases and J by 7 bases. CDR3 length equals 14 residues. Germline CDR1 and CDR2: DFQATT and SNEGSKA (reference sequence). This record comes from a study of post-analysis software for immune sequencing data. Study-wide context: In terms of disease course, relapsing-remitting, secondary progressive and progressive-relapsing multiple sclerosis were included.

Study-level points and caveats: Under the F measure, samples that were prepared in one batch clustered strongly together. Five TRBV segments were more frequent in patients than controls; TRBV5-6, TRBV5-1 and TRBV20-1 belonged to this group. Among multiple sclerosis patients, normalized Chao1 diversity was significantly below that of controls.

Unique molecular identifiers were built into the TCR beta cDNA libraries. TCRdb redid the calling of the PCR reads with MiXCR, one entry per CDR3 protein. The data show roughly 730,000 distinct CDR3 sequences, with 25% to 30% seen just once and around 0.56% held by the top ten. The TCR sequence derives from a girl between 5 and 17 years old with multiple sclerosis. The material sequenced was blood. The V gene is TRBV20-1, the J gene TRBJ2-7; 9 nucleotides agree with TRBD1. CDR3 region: CSAEGRDRDSEQYF. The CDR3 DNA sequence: TGCAGTGCCGAGGGGCGGGACAGGGATTCTGAGCAGTACTTC.